The TCR beta chain described here comes from a study of cytotoxic CD8 clonotypes in ibrutinib-treated CLL. Germline values: CDR1 LNHDA, CDR2 SQIVND (reference sequence). V lost 8 bases and J lost 4; bases outside the gene matches: 4. The CDR3 contains 14 residues. Libraries of TCR beta were made from 1.5 to 2.5 micrograms of genomic DNA that came from cryopreserved PBMCs. Assay used: immunoSEQ multiplex PCR; TCRdb lists only in-frame clones, some missing. The table includes around 300,000 clones, 80% detected once. This receptor was identified in a human donor with chronic lymphocytic leukemia. The chain is built from TRBV19 and TRBJ2-1, with 11 bases identical to TRBD1. The specimen was PBMCs, collected before ibrutinib treatment. CDR3 amino acids: CASGRDRGYNEQFF. DNA for the CDR3: TGTGCCAGTGGCCGGGACAGGGGGTACAATGAGCAGTTCTTC. The whole variable domain, filled in from reference TRBV19 and TRBJ2-1, reads DGGITQSPKYLFRKEGQNVTLSCEQNLNHDAMYWYRQDPGQGLRLIYYSQIVNDFQKGDIAEGYSVSREKKESFPLTVTSAQKNPTAFYLCASGRDRGYNEQFFGPGTRLTVL.